The next 18 T cell receptor beta chains were all read from a single sample in a study of blood T cell repertoires in COVID-19. The data were produced by immunoSEQ multiplex PCR, yet TCRdb's version contains in-frame clones alone and is incomplete. The data show some 51,000 clones, about 86% seen once. Sequenced material: peripheral blood. These receptor sequences come from a man in his sixties with acute or convalescent COVID-19.

The gene calls are TRBV6-2 or TRBV6-3 and TRBJ2-7; D not certain. Germline V gives CDR1 MNHEY, CDR2 SVGEGT. V dropped 0 bases and J dropped 2 bases, with 5 bases sitting between them. This CDR3 region has 13 residues. This CDR3 is CASSYSSTYEQYF. The DNA for the CDR3 is TGTGCCAGCAGTTACTCGTCCACCTACGAGCAGTACTTC.

This rearrangement joins TRBV5-4 to TRBJ1-2, with no clear D. The V end lost 2 bases, the J end lost 4 bases, and 9 bases lay between the germline ends. CDR3 length: 13 residues. Germline V gene lookup returns CDR1 SGHNT and CDR2 YYREEE (reference sequence). The CDR3 nucleotides read TGTGCCAGCAGCTTAGCGGAAGGCTATGGCTACACCTTC. It codes for CASSLAEGYGYTF.

The chain is built from TRBV9 and TRBJ2-3; perhaps TRBD2 as D (5 bases). The V gene lost 0 bases and the J gene lost 2 bases, with 13 bases spanning the gap. CDR1 and CDR2 from the germline V gene are SGDLS and YYNGEE. This CDR3 comprises 16 residues. The CDR3 nucleotides read TGTGCCAGCAGCGTAGCTGAGGGTTCTTACACAGATACGCAGTATTTT. This gives the protein CASSVAEGSYTDTQYF. Looking up the rest from reference TRBV9 and TRBJ2-3 gives the full variable domain: DSGVTQTPKHLITATGQRVTLRCSPRSGDLSVYWYQQSLDQGLQFLIQYYNGEERAKGNILERFSAQQFPDLHSELNLSSLELGDSALYFCASSVAEGSYTDTQYFGPGTRLTVL.

This chain joins TRBV4-2 and TRBJ2-5; weak D call: TRBD1 (6 bases). The CDR3 is 14 amino acids. V shed 1 base and J shed 1 base, with 7 bases lying between them. Looked up from germline, CDR1 is LGHNA and CDR2 is YNFKEQ. CDR3 amino acids: CASSQVGGQETQYF. CDR3 in DNA: TGTGCCAGCAGCCAAGTAGGGGGCCAAGAGACCCAGTACTTC.

The chain employs TRBV3-1 (or the pseudogene TRBV3-2) and TRBJ1-1, with D perhaps matching TRBD1 (5 bases). Germline loops: CDR1 LGHDT, CDR2 YNNKEL (reference sequence). The V and J ends lost 0 bases and 10 bases respectively, with 18 bases between them. The CDR3 spans 15 residues. The CDR3 DNA follows: TGTGCCAGCAGCCAAGATTCTAGGGGCTTGGCTGGAGCTTTCTTT. Its translation is CASSQDSRGLAGAFF.

The chain uses TRBV6-4 and TRBJ1-6; D uncertain. The CDR3 runs 14 residues. Looked up from germline, CDR1 is MRHNA and CDR2 is SNTAGT. Trimming took 3 bases from V and 7 from J, leaving 10 bases between them. The CDR3, as DNA: TGTGCCAGCAGTGAGAACAGAAGAAATTCACCCCTCCACTTT. This codes for CASSENRRNSPLHF.

This sequence joins TRBV9 and TRBJ2-3; the match to TRBD2 covers 13 bases. V shed 4 bases, J shed 4 bases, and the junction held 12 bases outside the gene matches. In germline, CDR1 is SGDLS, CDR2 YYNGEE. The CDR3 length is 18 residues. CDR3 in amino acids: CASSPGLAGARNADTQYF. The CDR3 DNA reads TGTGCCAGCAGCCCCGGACTAGCGGGGGCGCGGAACGCAGATACGCAGTATTTT.

This sequence joins TRBV15 and TRBJ2-3; D unresolved. V gave up 0 bases and J gave up 4 bases, with 8 bases separating them. Germline loops: CDR1 LNHNV, CDR2 YYDKDF (reference sequence). CDR3 length: 14 residues. CDR3 nucleotides: TGTGCCACCAGCAGAGACCCGCGGCCAGATACGCAGTATTTT. It specifies CATSRDPRPDTQYF.

The CDR3 here is CATSEGQGQDHYGYTF. The CDR3, as DNA: TGTGCCACCAGTGAAGGACAGGGGCAAGACCACTATGGCTACACCTTC. This rearrangement joins TRBV24-1 to TRBJ1-2; 9 bases are shared with TRBD1. The trim removed 4 bases at V and 3 bases at J, leaving 8 bases unmatched. Per the germline V gene, CDR1 is KGHDR and CDR2 is SFDVKD. This CDR3 is built from 16 residues.

The gene calls are TRBV4-3 and TRBJ1-2, with D unclear. The germline CDR1 and CDR2 sequences are LGHNA and YSLEER. This CDR3 contains 14 residues. With 0 bases removed from V and 5 bases from J, the gap between germline ends came to 10 bases. CDR3 bases: TGCGCCAGCAGCCAAGATTTGCACAGTTATGGCTACACCTTC. This codes for CASSQDLHSYGYTF.

The rearrangement joins TRBV5-4 to TRBJ2-2; tentative D call: TRBD2 (6 bases). This CDR3 is built from 16 residues. CDR1 SGHNT and CDR2 YYREEE come from the germline V gene (reference sequence). Trimming cost V 0 bases and J 6 bases, with 15 bases left between them. CDR3 amino acids: CASSLEWRERSGELFF. The CDR3 bases are TGTGCCAGCAGCTTGGAGTGGAGGGAGAGGTCCGGGGAGCTGTTTTTT.

The V call is TRBV27, the J call TRBJ2-7; 11 nucleotides agree with TRBD2. The CDR3 totals 14 residues. V shed 5 bases, J shed 7 bases, and the junction held 7 bases outside the gene matches. The germline gives CDR1 MNHEY, CDR2 SMNVEV (reference sequence). The DNA of the CDR3 is TGTGCCAGCAGTAGACTAGCGGGACAGTTGGAGCAGTACTTC. Encoded protein: CASSRLAGQLEQYF.

V and J are TRBV10-3 and TRBJ1-2; 8 bases agree with TRBD1. This CDR3 comprises 13 residues. V shed 7 bases and J 6 bases; nucleotides not matched to a gene: 7. Germline V gives CDR1 ENHRY, CDR2 SYGVKD. The CDR3 protein is CAITLDRGNGYTF. In nucleotides, the CDR3 is TGTGCCATCACTCTTGACAGGGGTAATGGCTACACCTTC.

The chain carries TRBV15 and TRBJ2-7, with D unclear. V was clipped by 0 bases and J by 3 bases, with 6 bases between them. The CDR3 totals 13 residues. Germline CDR1 is LNHNV and CDR2 is YYDKDF (reference sequence). The CDR3 DNA follows: TGTGCCACCAGCAGAGATCTGAGCTACGAGCAGTACTTC. This encodes CATSRDLSYEQYF.

The chain joins TRBV7-2 to TRBJ2-6; TRBD1 matches 12 bases. V lost 4 bases and J lost 3; bases outside the gene matches: 7. This CDR3 has 18 residues. Germline-derived CDR1 and CDR2 are SGHTA and FQGNSA. The CDR3 DNA reads TGTGCCAGCAGCTCCCGGGGACAGGGGGCAAATGGGGCCAACGTCCTGACTTTC. Translating gives CASSSRGQGANGANVLTF. Drawing the rest from reference TRBV7-2 and TRBJ2-6, the complete variable domain is GAGVSQSPSNKVTEKGKDVELRCDPISGHTALYWYRQSLGQGLEFLIYFQGNSAPDKSGLPSDRFSAERTGGSVSTLTIQRTQQEDSAVYLCASSSRGQGANGANVLTFGAGSRLTVL.

The chain is built from TRBV25-1 and TRBJ1-1, with D perhaps matching TRBD1 (6 bases). V lost 2 bases to trimming and J lost 3 bases, with 13 bases between them. Germline V gene lookup returns CDR1 MGHDK and CDR2 SYGVNS. This CDR3 has 15 residues. This chain's CDR3 is CASSEPLQGDTEAFF. The CDR3 nucleotides are TGTGCCAGCAGTGAACCCCTACAGGGAGACACTGAAGCTTTCTTT.

This clone was counted once. The chain uses TRBV7-2 and TRBJ2-3; 10 bases line up with TRBD2. The germline gives CDR1 SGHTA, CDR2 FQGNSA. This CDR3 is built from 17 residues. Germline trimming cut 5 bases from V and 4 bases from J; bases unmatched to any gene: 12. CDR3 DNA sequence: TGTGCCAGCAGCCGCAGAGGTCGAAGCGGGGGGGCAGATACGCAGTATTTT. Amino acids: CASSRRGRSGGADTQYF.

This clone was found a few times. The rearrangement joins TRBV28 to TRBJ1-2; no firm D call. Germline assignment: CDR1 MDHEN and CDR2 SYDVKM. Trimming took 10 bases from V and 6 from J, leaving 18 bases between them. The CDR3 sequence is 13 residues long. The CDR3 spells CATRSGSKDGYTF. CDR3 DNA sequence: TGTGCCACCCGCTCCGGGTCGAAGGATGGCTACACCTTC.